The sequence of this T cell receptor beta chain was determined in a study of beta chain features in type 1 diabetes. Isolated RNA was reverse transcribed in full, so expressed TCRB transcripts were sequenced. Clones were read by immunoSEQ multiplex PCR, and TCRdb kept only the in-frame ones, dropping some. This table has roughly 700,000 clones, roughly an eighth appearing once. CDR3 length: 14 residues. The junction had 3 bases not matched to a gene; V was cut back by 1 base and J by 7 bases. The germline CDR1 and CDR2 sequences are LNHDA and SQIVND (reference sequence). Of note for this clone: What it recognizes is unknown.

Whole-study results and caveats: A moderate, significant TCRB CDR3 shortening appeared in type 1 diabetes across four CD4+ subsets.

Sequenced: naive CD4+ T cells from blood. This TCR came from a man aged 18 to 29 with type 1 diabetes. The genes are TRBV19 and TRBJ1-2, with 10 bases aligning to TRBD1. The CDR3 protein is CASSIVGTGVGYTF. The CDR3 DNA is TGTGCCAGTAGTATAGTCGGGACAGGGGTTGGCTACACCTTC. The full variable domain, its missing parts supplied by reference TRBV19 and TRBJ1-2, is DGGITQSPKYLFRKEGQNVTLSCEQNLNHDAMYWYRQDPGQGLRLIYYSQIVNDFQKGDIAEGYSVSREKKESFPLTVTSAQKNPTAFYLCASSIVGTGVGYTFGSGTRLTVV.